These 30 T cell receptor beta chains share one sample of origin, sequenced in a study of identical twins. TCRdb recomputed calls from the 5' RACE reads with MiXCR, one row per CDR3 protein. The sample consists of some 440,000 distinct CDR3 sequences, roughly a quarter of them appearing once. This sample also appeared in a second study, on T cells expressing NK-cell markers.

Sequencing was done on a sample of CD4+ T cells sorted from blood. These receptors all stem from a woman between 18 and 30 years old in good health.

J is TRBJ2-3 and V is TRBV11-2, with TRBD1 identical over 10 bases. From germline, CDR1 is SGHAT and CDR2 FQNNGV. With V trimmed by 6 bases and J by 1 base, 1 base remained unmatched. This CDR3 has 14 amino acids. CDR3 loop: CASRGTGGTDTQYF. CDR3 in DNA: TGTGCCAGCAGAGGGACAGGGGGCACAGATACGCAGTATTTT.

This clonotype was seen more than once but under ten times. The V call is TRBV5-1, the J call TRBJ2-1; 14 nucleotides agree with TRBD2. The CDR3 has 18 residues. Germline-derived CDR1 and CDR2 are SGHRS and YFSETQ. The V segment lost 4 bases and the J segment 3 bases; nucleotides outside the gene matches: 9. The CDR3 DNA sequence: TGCGCCAGCAGCACGGGACTAGCGGGGGTTGTCCTCTACAATGAGCAGTTCTTC. This encodes CASSTGLAGVVLYNEQFF.

This chain connects TRBV9 to TRBJ2-7, with D possibly TRBD1 on 6 matching bases. CDR3 length: 17 amino acids. Germline-derived CDR1 and CDR2 are SGDLS and YYNGEE. The germline V and J ends were trimmed by 0 bases and 5 bases, with 21 bases remaining between them. The CDR3 sequence: CASSVAVGTSWAHEQYF. For the CDR3, the DNA is TGTGCCAGCAGCGTAGCGGTGGGGACATCGTGGGCTCACGAGCAGTACTTC. The variable domain in full, completed from reference TRBV9 and TRBJ2-7, reads DSGVTQTPKHLITATGQRVTLRCSPRSGDLSVYWYQQSLDQGLQFLIQYYNGEERAKGNILERFSAQQFPDLHSELNLSSLELGDSALYFCASSVAVGTSWAHEQYFGPGTRLTVT.

This clonotype was counted at least ten times. One end of the junction is discordant with germline, which a read error may explain. The V call is TRBV5-1, the J call TRBJ1-5, with D possibly matching TRBD1 (5 bases). CDR1 SGHRS and CDR2 YFSETQ come from the germline V gene. The CDR3 sequence is 15 residues long. Here the CDR3 reads CASSLGQGGNQPQHF. The DNA of the CDR3 is TGTGCCAGCAGTTTGGGCCAGGGCGGGAATCAGCCCCAGCATTTT.

The chain is built from TRBV3-1 and TRBJ2-1; TRBD1 matches at 9 bases. The ends lost 6 bases at V and 5 bases at J; junction bases unmatched: 5. CDR1 is LGHDT, CDR2 YNNKEL, per germline (reference sequence). This CDR3 spans 14 amino acids. CDR3 protein: CASSLGTGNNEQFF. The CDR3, as DNA: TGTGCCAGCAGTCTCGGGACAGGGAACAATGAGCAGTTCTTC.

This rearrangement joins TRBV12-3 or TRBV12-4 to TRBJ1-2, with a tentative D call TRBD1 (6 bases). The V and J ends lost 3 bases and 6 bases respectively, with 14 bases between them. The CDR3 covers 14 residues. The DNA for the CDR3 is TGTGCCAGCAGTTTCAGGGGAAGGGAGAATGGCTACACCTTC. Amino acids: CASSFRGRENGYTF.

This clonotype was detected a few times. The rearrangement links TRBV27 to TRBJ2-7; TRBD1 might be the D (6 bases). Germline V gene sequence: CDR1 MNHEY, CDR2 SMNVEV (reference sequence). The CDR3 is made up of 12 amino acids. V was trimmed by 2 bases and J by 6 bases, leaving 8 bases between them. CDR3 DNA sequence: TGTGCCAGCAGTTTAGGGACAACCGAGCAGTACTTC. This codes for CASSLGTTEQYF.

This clonotype was counted a few times. The chain combines TRBV9 with TRBJ1-5; no reliable D call. The CDR3 is made up of 14 amino acids. V gave up 4 bases and J gave up 4 bases, with 12 bases separating them. Germline loops: CDR1 SGDLS, CDR2 YYNGEE. The CDR3 DNA reads TGTGCCAGCAGCCTCCGCCCCCAAAATCAGCCCCAGCATTTT. This translates into CASSLRPQNQPQHF.

This clonotype has more than one count but fewer than ten. DNA of the CDR3: TGTGCCAGCAGCCCATCGGGGCAAAGCGGCTACACCTTC. Translated, it gives CASSPSGQSGYTF. The chain joins TRBV7-9 to TRBJ1-2; D possibly corresponds to TRBD1 (5 bases). V was trimmed by 5 bases and J by 8 bases, leaving 15 bases between them. CDR1 is SEHNR, CDR2 FQNEAQ, per germline (reference sequence). The CDR3 consists of 13 residues. The full variable domain, rest sourced from reference TRBV7-9 and TRBJ1-2, is DTGVSQNPRHKITKRGQNVTFRCDPISEHNRLYWYRQTLGQGPEFLTYFQNEAQLEKSRLLSDRFSAERPKGSFSTLEIQRTEQGDSAMYLCASSPSGQSGYTFGSGTRLTVV.

This clonotype has more than one count but fewer than ten. The chain employs TRBV10-2 and TRBJ2-3; tentatively, D is TRBD2 (6 bases). Trimming cost V 4 bases and J 5 bases, with 13 bases left between them. Germline V gene data show CDR1 as WSHSY and CDR2 as SAAADI. CDR3 size: 14 residues. The CDR3 is CASSVETREDTQYF. DNA for the CDR3: TGCGCCAGCAGTGTTGAGACTAGGGAAGATACGCAGTATTTT.

This chain uses TRBV30 with TRBJ2-6; TRBD2 is a possible D gene (5 bases). Trimming pared 4 bases from V and 4 bases from J, leaving 11 bases between. Looked up from germline, CDR1 is GTSNPN and CDR2 is SVGIG (reference sequence). CDR3 size: 14 residues. The CDR3 spells CAWMGRPGANVLTF. The CDR3 bases are TGTGCCTGGATGGGGAGACCGGGGGCCAACGTCCTGACTTTC.

This clonotype has more than one count but fewer than ten. The chain employs TRBV5-1 and TRBJ2-1; 14 nucleotides align to TRBD2. V was pared by 4 bases and J by 0 bases, with 15 bases of the junction left unmatched. CDR1 and CDR2 from the germline V gene are SGHRS and YFSETQ. CDR3 length: 21 residues. The CDR3 bases are TGCGCCAGCAGCCCGGGACAGCTCCAGACTAGCGGGAGGGGCTCCTACAATGAGCAGTTCTTC. Translated: CASSPGQLQTSGRGSYNEQFF.

The genes are TRBV29-1 and TRBJ1-1; weak D call: TRBD1 (6 bases). The V gene lost 5 bases and the J gene lost 4 bases, with 17 bases spanning the gap. This CDR3 region has 14 residues. Looked up from germline, CDR1 is SQVTM and CDR2 is ANQGSEA. This CDR3 reads CSVTASQGGTEAFF. CDR3 nucleotides: TGCAGCGTTACCGCCTCACAGGGAGGCACTGAAGCTTTCTTT.

This clonotype showed up just a few times. This chain links TRBV5-1 with TRBJ2-5; D unclear. The CDR3 contains 14 residues. The V end was cut by 6 bases, the J end by 1 base, with 13 bases between. Germline V CDR1 and CDR2: SGHRS, YFSETQ. The CDR3 loop reads CASIGSPPQETQYF. The CDR3 DNA is TGCGCCAGCATTGGGTCCCCTCCCCAAGAGACCCAGTACTTC. The full variable domain, rest sourced from reference TRBV5-1 and TRBJ2-5, is KAGVTQTPRYLIKTRGQQVTLSCSPISGHRSVSWYQQTPGQGLQFLFEYFSETQRNKGNFPGRFSGRQFSNSRSEMNVSTLELGDSALYLCASIGSPPQETQYFGPGTRLLVL.

A few counts support this clonotype. The chain uses TRBV15 and TRBJ2-3; a weak D match, TRBD2 (5 bases). V was shortened by 1 base and J by 4 bases, with 9 bases between the two germline ends. The CDR3 is 14 amino acids. From germline, CDR1 is LNHNV and CDR2 YYDKDF (reference sequence). DNA of the CDR3: TGTGCCACCAGCAGAGGGACTGGCGCAGATACGCAGTATTTT. Protein sequence: CATSRGTGADTQYF.

This clonotype has more than one count but fewer than ten. The J gene is TRBJ2-3, the V gene TRBV10-3, with D possibly being TRBD2 (5 bases). The V gene's germline CDR1 is ENHRY and CDR2 SYGVKD. The CDR3 has 14 residues. Trimming shortened V by 2 bases and J by 2 bases, and 8 bases separated the two germline ends. The CDR3 reads CAISEDRDTDTQYF. CDR3 in DNA: TGTGCCATCAGTGAGGATCGGGACACAGATACGCAGTATTTT.

This clonotype appeared a few times. The V call is TRBV20-1, the J call TRBJ2-5, with 9 positions matching TRBD1. Germline-derived CDR1 and CDR2 are DFQATT and SNEGSKA (reference sequence). Trimming cost V 5 bases and J 5 bases; bases outside gene matches: 3. The CDR3 extends over 12 amino acids. The CDR3 DNA sequence: TGCAGTGCTTGGGACAGGGCCGAGACCCAGTACTTC. Its translation is CSAWDRAETQYF.

This clonotype has only a few counts. The chain employs TRBV20-1 and TRBJ1-3; D uncertain. Trimming cost V 5 bases and J 0 bases, with 14 bases left between them. The length of the CDR3 is 15 residues. Germline CDR1 reads DFQATT; CDR2 reads SNEGSKA (reference sequence). The DNA of the CDR3 is TGCAGTGCTCATCTACCGGGAACCTCTGGAAACACCATATATTTT. Translating it yields CSAHLPGTSGNTIYF.

The V call is TRBV6-1, the J call TRBJ2-2, with 9 bases identical to TRBD1. Trimming at V came to 6 bases and at J to 3 bases, leaving 8 bases not matched to a gene. This CDR3 comprises 16 residues. Germline V gives CDR1 MNHNS, CDR2 SASEGT. The CDR3 protein is CASSDRDRVDTGELFF. DNA for the CDR3: TGTGCCAGCAGCGACCGGGACAGGGTAGACACCGGGGAGCTGTTTTTT.

The rearrangement links TRBV5-1 to TRBJ2-5, with D perhaps matching TRBD1 (5 bases). Looked up from germline, CDR1 is SGHRS and CDR2 is YFSETQ. The length of the CDR3 is 14 residues. Trimming removed 0 bases from V and 2 bases from J, with 8 bases in between. The CDR3 nucleotides are TGCGCCAGCAGCTTGGTGACAGTTCAAGAGACCCAGTACTTC. Residues: CASSLVTVQETQYF.

This clonotype turned up a few times. The chain uses TRBV18 and TRBJ2-1; D ambiguous. Germline V gene sequence: CDR1 KGHSH, CDR2 LQKENI. This CDR3 contains 14 residues. Trimming removed 2 bases from V and 5 bases from J, with 10 bases in between. The CDR3, as DNA: TGTGCCAGCTCACCAAATAGGTGGGACAATGAGCAGTTCTTC. It is translated as CASSPNRWDNEQFF.

V is TRBV20-1 and J is TRBJ2-1; 10 nucleotides match TRBD2. From germline, CDR1 is DFQATT and CDR2 SNEGSKA (reference sequence). J lost 5 bases, V lost 5 bases, and 6 bases had no gene match. This CDR3 region has 14 residues. The CDR3 region is CSAPAGGSNNEQFF. CDR3 coding DNA: TGCAGTGCTCCAGCGGGGGGGTCCAACAATGAGCAGTTCTTC.

CDR3 amino acids: CAISDTSGGALETQYF. The CDR3 DNA reads TGTGCCATCAGTGACACTAGCGGGGGGGCCTTAGAGACCCAGTACTTC. V usage is TRBV10-3 and J usage is TRBJ2-5; 13 bases match TRBD2. V was pared by 3 bases and J by 4 bases, with 5 bases of the junction left unmatched. The CDR3 loop spans 16 amino acids. The germline gives CDR1 ENHRY, CDR2 SYGVKD.

The chain uses TRBV7-8 and TRBJ2-3; maybe TRBD1 (6 bases). The CDR3 runs 15 residues. V was shortened by 7 bases and J by 6 bases, with 20 bases between the two germline ends. Looked up from germline, CDR1 is SGHVS and CDR2 is FQNEAQ. In nucleotides, the CDR3 is TGTGCCAGCACCAAAGGAGACGCTAGGGGGGATACGCAGTATTTT. The encoded protein is CASTKGDARGDTQYF.

This clonotype was observed at least ten times. This sequence joins TRBV5-1 and TRBJ2-1, with TRBD2 as a possible D gene (5 bases). CDR3 length equals 16 residues. V gave up 4 bases and J gave up 9 bases, with 23 bases separating them. Germline values: CDR1 SGHRS, CDR2 YFSETQ. The CDR3 reads CASSQLPGILTGEQFF. The CDR3 bases are TGCGCCAGCAGCCAATTACCGGGGATACTTACGGGTGAGCAGTTCTTC.

At least ten counts were recorded for this clonotype. Compared with germline, one end of the junction differs, possibly owing to a read error. The J gene is TRBJ2-3, the V gene TRBV5-1; D uncertain. Germline CDR1 reads SGHRS; CDR2 reads YFSETQ. The CDR3 is 13 residues long. The CDR3 here is CASSLVGTDTQYF. In DNA, the CDR3 is TGTGCCAGCAGTTTAGTTGGCACAGATACGCAGTATTTT.

This clonotype was observed a few times. V and J are TRBV29-1 and TRBJ2-2; D call uncertain. Per germline, CDR1 SQVTM and CDR2 ANQGSEA. The CDR3 has 13 amino acids. Trimming stripped 7 bases from V and 8 bases from J, with 17 bases between. This CDR3 is CSGKVGSGGELFF. CDR3 coding DNA: TGCAGCGGAAAAGTGGGGTCGGGTGGGGAGCTGTTTTTT.

This clonotype was counted a few times. The V and J genes are TRBV5-1 and TRBJ2-7; perhaps TRBD1 as D (5 bases). The CDR3 consists of 13 residues. Germline V gene sequence: CDR1 SGHRS, CDR2 YFSETQ. Trimming took off 0 bases at V and 5 bases at J, with 9 bases between the two ends. Written as DNA, the CDR3 is TGCGCCAGCAGCTTGGAAAGGGGCGACGAGCAGTACTTC. Protein: CASSLERGDEQYF.

This clonotype was counted only a few times. The rearrangement links TRBV14 to TRBJ1-6, with unresolved D. The germline V gene has CDR1 SGHDN and CDR2 FVKESK. With 0 bases removed from V and 7 bases from J, the gap between germline ends came to 7 bases. There are 14 residues in the CDR3. CDR3 loop: CASSQDFPNSPLHF. As DNA, the CDR3 is TGTGCCAGCAGCCAAGATTTCCCGAATTCACCCCTCCACTTT.

This clonotype showed up just a few times. The chain combines TRBV20-1 with TRBJ2-1, with TRBD2 matching over 16 bases. Trimming took 3 bases from V and 15 from J; bases not matched to a gene: 8. The germline V gene encodes CDR1 DFQATT and CDR2 SNEGSKA (reference sequence). The CDR3 spans 14 residues. The CDR3 loop is CSASPGLAGGDWFF. CDR3 DNA sequence: TGCAGTGCTAGTCCGGGACTAGCGGGAGGGGACTGGTTCTTC.